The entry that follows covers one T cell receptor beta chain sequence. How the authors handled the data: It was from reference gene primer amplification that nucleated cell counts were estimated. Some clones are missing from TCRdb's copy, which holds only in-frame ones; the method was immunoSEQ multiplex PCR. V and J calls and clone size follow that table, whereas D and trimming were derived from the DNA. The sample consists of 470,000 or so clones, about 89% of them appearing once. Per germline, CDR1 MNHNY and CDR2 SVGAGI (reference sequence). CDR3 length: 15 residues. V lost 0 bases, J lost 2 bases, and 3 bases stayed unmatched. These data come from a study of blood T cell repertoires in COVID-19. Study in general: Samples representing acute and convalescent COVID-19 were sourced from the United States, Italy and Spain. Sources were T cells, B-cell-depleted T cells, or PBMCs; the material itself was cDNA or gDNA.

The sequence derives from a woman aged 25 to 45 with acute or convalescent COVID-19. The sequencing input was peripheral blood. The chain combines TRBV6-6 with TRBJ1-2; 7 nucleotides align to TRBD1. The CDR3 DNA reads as TGTGCCAGCAGTTACTCGAGGGGGCAAAACTATGGCTACACCTTC. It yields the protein CASSYSRGQNYGYTF.